Here is one TCR beta chain with its context. The antigen is undetermined. The data stem from a study of cytomegalovirus exposure and HLA in healthy donors. Study results and limitations: Roughly uniform depth of sequencing across donors was assumed in presence/absence analyses. Later examination showed HLA-associated TCR beta chains had greater clonal expansion than equally common others. Being productive about 90% or about 30% of the time was typical of most TCR beta V segments in an earlier analysis.

V was clipped by 5 bases and J by 5 bases; unmatched bases: 8. This CDR3 is 15 amino acids long. Germline CDR1 and CDR2: SGHVS and FNYEAQ. The PCR employed 60 Vbeta primers together with 13 Jbeta primers. Assay: immunoSEQ multiplex PCR; the TCRdb copy retains only in-frame clones and omits some. The sample includes about 130,000 clones, roughly 88% seen only once; the top ten take roughly 3%. The chain employs TRBV7-6 and TRBJ2-7; 11 bases align to TRBD1. Sequenced sample: PBMCs. This TCR derives from a man aged 50 or older in good health and CMV-seronegative. The CDR3 loop is CASSHWTGGFHEQYF. The CDR3 nucleotides are TGTGCCAGCAGCCACTGGACAGGGGGCTTTCACGAGCAGTACTTC.